This note documents a single T cell receptor (beta chain) sequence. The study recruited people aged about 18 to 95 years across 24 US areas. The study counted Cohort 3 donors as recovered given two negative PCRs, clearance, or symptom resolution. The data derive from a study of blood T cell repertoires in COVID-19. Per the original methods: By means of reference gene primer amplification, nucleated cell counts were estimated. Data came from immunoSEQ multiplex PCR; TCRdb stores just in-frame clones and leaves some out. V, J and clone size reflect that table, while D and trimming were determined from the DNA. The sample has about 370,000 clones, approximately 90% seen once. The clonotype was recovered from a young man who had recovered from COVID-19. Sequenced sample: PBMCs or T cells enriched from blood (not recorded which).

The CDR3 nucleotides are TGTGCCAGTAAACTTGGGACTTGGGGCAATCAGCCCCAGCATTTT. This sequence encodes CASKLGTWGNQPQHF. The rearrangement links TRBV19 to TRBJ1-5; possible D gene TRBD1, 5 bases. V lost 7 bases, J lost 2 bases, and 15 bases lay in between. The length of the CDR3 is 15 residues. Germline-derived CDR1 and CDR2 are LNHDA and SQIVND (reference sequence).